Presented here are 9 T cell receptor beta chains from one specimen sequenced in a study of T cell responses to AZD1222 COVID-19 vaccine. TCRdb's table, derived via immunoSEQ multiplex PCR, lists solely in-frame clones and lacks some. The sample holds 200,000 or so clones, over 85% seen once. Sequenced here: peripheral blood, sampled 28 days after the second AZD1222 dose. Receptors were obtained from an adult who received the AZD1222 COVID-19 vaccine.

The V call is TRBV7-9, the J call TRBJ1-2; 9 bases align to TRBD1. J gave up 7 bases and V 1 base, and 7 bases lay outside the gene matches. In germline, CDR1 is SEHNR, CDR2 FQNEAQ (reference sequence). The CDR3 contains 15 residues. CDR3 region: CASSLVDRGGGGYTF. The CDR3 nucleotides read TGTGCCAGCAGCTTAGTGGACAGGGGCGGTGGTGGCTACACCTTC.

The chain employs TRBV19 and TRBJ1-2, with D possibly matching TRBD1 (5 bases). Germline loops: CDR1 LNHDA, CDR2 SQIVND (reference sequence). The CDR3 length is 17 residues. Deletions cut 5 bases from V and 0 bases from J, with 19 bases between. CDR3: CASSRGGLAAPNYGYTF. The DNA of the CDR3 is TGTGCCAGTAGTCGGGGCGGCCTGGCAGCACCTAACTATGGCTACACCTTC.

The CDR3, as DNA: TGTGCCACCAGTGATTCAGCCGGGACTTCGATCGGGGAGCTGTTTTTT. Its translation is CATSDSAGTSIGELFF. The J gene is TRBJ2-2, the V gene TRBV24-1; D possibly corresponds to TRBD2 (6 bases). Trimming stripped 2 bases from V and 7 bases from J, with 16 bases between. Germline V lookup: CDR1 KGHDR, CDR2 SFDVKD. The CDR3 sequence is 16 residues long.

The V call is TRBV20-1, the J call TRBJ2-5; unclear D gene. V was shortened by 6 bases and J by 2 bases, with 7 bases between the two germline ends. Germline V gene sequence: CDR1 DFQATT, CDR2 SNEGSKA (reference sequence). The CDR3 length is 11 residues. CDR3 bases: TGCAGTGCCTCAGTACAAGAGACCCAGTACTTC. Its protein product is CSASVQETQYF.

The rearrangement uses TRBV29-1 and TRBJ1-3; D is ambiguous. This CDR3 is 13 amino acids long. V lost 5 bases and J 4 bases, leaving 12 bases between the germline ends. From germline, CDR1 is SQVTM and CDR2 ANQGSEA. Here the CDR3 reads CSVTGSEGNTIYF. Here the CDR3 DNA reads TGCAGCGTTACCGGGTCTGAGGGAAACACCATATATTTT.

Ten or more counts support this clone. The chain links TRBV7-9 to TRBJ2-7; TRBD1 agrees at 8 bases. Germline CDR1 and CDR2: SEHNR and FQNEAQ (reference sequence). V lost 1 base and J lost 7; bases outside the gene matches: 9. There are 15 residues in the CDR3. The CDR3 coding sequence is TGTGCCAGCAGCTTAGAAAGGACAGGGCTGAGGGAGCAGTACTTC. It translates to CASSLERTGLREQYF. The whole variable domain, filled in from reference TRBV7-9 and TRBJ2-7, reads DTGVSQNPRHKITKRGQNVTFRCDPISEHNRLYWYRQTLGQGPEFLTYFQNEAQLEKSRLLSDRFSAERPKGSFSTLEIQRTEQGDSAMYLCASSLERTGLREQYFGPGTRLTVT.

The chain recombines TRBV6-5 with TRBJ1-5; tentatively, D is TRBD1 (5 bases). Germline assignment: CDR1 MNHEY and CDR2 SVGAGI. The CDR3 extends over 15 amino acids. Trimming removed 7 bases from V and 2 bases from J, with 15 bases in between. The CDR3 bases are TGTGCCAGCACCCTCCAGGGAGAGGGCAATCAGCCCCAGCATTTT. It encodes CASTLQGEGNQPQHF.

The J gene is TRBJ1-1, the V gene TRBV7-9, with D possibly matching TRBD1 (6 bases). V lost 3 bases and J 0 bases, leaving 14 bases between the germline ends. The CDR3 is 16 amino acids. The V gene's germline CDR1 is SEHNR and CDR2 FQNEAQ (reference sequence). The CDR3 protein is CASSLGERGMNTEAFF. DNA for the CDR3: TGTGCCAGCAGCTTGGGAGAAAGGGGGATGAACACTGAAGCTTTCTTT.

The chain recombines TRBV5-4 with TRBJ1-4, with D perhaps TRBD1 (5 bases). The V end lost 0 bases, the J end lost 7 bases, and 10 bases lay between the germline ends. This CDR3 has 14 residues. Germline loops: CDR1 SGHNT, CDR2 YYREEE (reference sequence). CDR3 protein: CASSLASGGEKLFF. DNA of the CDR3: TGTGCCAGCAGCTTGGCCTCTGGGGGTGAAAAACTGTTTTTT.